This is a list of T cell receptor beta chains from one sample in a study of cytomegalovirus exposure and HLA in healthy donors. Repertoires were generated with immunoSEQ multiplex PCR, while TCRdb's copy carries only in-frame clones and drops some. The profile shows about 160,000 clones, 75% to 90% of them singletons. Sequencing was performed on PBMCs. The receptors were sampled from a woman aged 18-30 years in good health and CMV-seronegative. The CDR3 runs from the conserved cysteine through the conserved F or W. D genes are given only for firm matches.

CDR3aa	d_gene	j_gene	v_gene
CASSGLGQGNYGYTF	TRBD1	TRBJ1-2	TRBV2
CASGLRLAGNTGELFF	TRBD2	TRBJ2-2	TRBV12-5
CASSPDADFLNTEAFF	.	TRBJ1-1	TRBV7-2
CASSARVLNTEAFF	.	TRBJ1-1	TRBV2
CASSPEMEGSEAFF	.	TRBJ1-1	TRBV9
CASSLTVGPSDTYEQYF	.	TRBJ2-7	TRBV5-8
CASSPNIGDIRETQYF	.	TRBJ2-5	TRBV11-2
CASSLGQGHTEAFF	TRBD1	TRBJ1-1	TRBV7-2
CSVEGGRLAGVRQETQYF	TRBD2	TRBJ2-5	TRBV29-1
CATSGTVNQPQHF	TRBD1	TRBJ1-5	TRBV15
CASSSGQGVDEQYF	TRBD1	TRBJ2-7	TRBV5-1
CASSLGGRGSYEQYF	.	TRBJ2-7	TRBV5-1
CASSFTGQGVSGANVLTF	TRBD1	TRBJ2-6	TRBV27
CASSLPGGDYGYTF	.	TRBJ1-2	TRBV7-3
CASSSPADLYGEQFF	.	TRBJ2-1	TRBV11-3
CASSHTTSEAYEQYF	.	TRBJ2-7	TRBV11-2
CASSQDLPGGPSYEQYF	TRBD2	TRBJ2-7	TRBV4-3
CASSPNGGASKNIQYF	TRBD2	TRBJ2-4	TRBV27
CASSPLSGVVYEQYF	.	TRBJ2-7	TRBV7-8
CASSFPGGYTF	.	TRBJ1-2	TRBV28
CASSSGQGATYEQYF	TRBD1	TRBJ2-7	TRBV5-1
CAISESEWYQYF	.	TRBJ2-5	TRBV10-3
CASSPKWPGATSYEQYF	.	TRBJ2-7	TRBV18
CATPTVYSNQPQHF	.	TRBJ1-5	TRBV7-3
CASSLGQSGDTQYF	.	TRBJ2-3	TRBV5-6
CASSLGDRNTGELFF	TRBD1	TRBJ2-2	TRBV7-6